The entry that follows covers one T cell receptor beta chain sequence. The target antigen is unknown. A single record per CDR3 protein comes from TCRdb applying MiXCR to the reads. The sample holds roughly 990,000 distinct CDR3 sequences, approximately 32% seen once. Trimming left V 0 bases short and J 0 bases short, with 6 bases between. Germline values: CDR1 ENHRY, CDR2 SYGVKD. The CDR3 consists of 15 residues. The sample originates from a study of T cell repertoires in cytomegalovirus infection. Study-wide context: Researchers turned to recently identified HLA-C-restricted CMV epitopes as well as well-studied HLA-B-restricted ones. Findings and caveats of the study: Of the TCR beta families, the public ones yielded a cumulative frequency that identified carriers of CMV plus the relevant HLA. Dominant in the ex vivo response were TCR beta clonotypes restricted by HLA-C and specific for CMV.

The sequence derives from a human donor in good health (CMV status not recorded). Some clones in this sample may be carry-over from other donors' samples. The chain combines TRBV10-3 with TRBJ2-1, with no clear D. Sequenced material: cultured CD8+ T cells from PBMCs, taken from culture after CMV antigen stimulation. CDR3 in amino acids: CAISESGFSYNEQFF. The CDR3 bases are TGTGCCATCAGTGAGTCAGGGTTCTCCTACAATGAGCAGTTCTTC.